Below are 3 T cell receptor beta chains sequenced from a single sample in a study of T-cell reconstitution after alpha-beta-depleted transplantation in children. The authors prepared the TCRbeta library with unique molecular identifiers. From the PCR reads, TCRdb called clonotypes with MiXCR, one entry per CDR3 protein. Among approximately 130,000 distinct CDR3 sequences listed, about 9.5% were seen once. The sequencing used PBMCs, mostly from graft donor cells, collected 180 days after TCRalphabeta/CD19-depleted stem cell transplant. These receptor sequences come from a girl in the first two years of life who had a stem cell transplant for combined immunodeficiency, so the T cells may come from the graft donor.

This clonotype was counted only a few times. This chain joins TRBV5-1 and TRBJ2-3; 10 nucleotides agree with TRBD2. This CDR3 is built from 16 residues. Germline CDR1 and CDR2: SGHRS and YFSETQ. V was clipped by 4 bases and J by 3 bases; unmatched bases: 8. The CDR3 here is CASSPGPSGSTDTQYF. CDR3 DNA sequence: TGCGCCAGCAGCCCAGGGCCTAGCGGGAGTACAGATACGCAGTATTTT.

To note about this clonotype: A much bigger clone sits one base away, suggesting this may be a read error. V gene TRBV6-1 combines with J gene TRBJ2-7; D gene ambiguous. V lost 7 bases, J lost 9 bases, and 19 bases lay in between. The CDR3 is 13 amino acids. Looked up from germline, CDR1 is MNHNS and CDR2 is SASEGT. The CDR3 nucleotides read TGTGCCAGCATAGGTGGAACTAAGGGCGGGCAGTACTTC. Its translation: CASIGGTKGGQYF.

The rearrangement joins TRBV12-3 or TRBV12-4 to TRBJ2-4, with 7 bases lining up with TRBD1. J gave up 8 bases and V 5 bases, and 9 bases lay outside the gene matches. The CDR3 length is 14 residues. The CDR3: CASSPQGVGDIQYF. As DNA, the CDR3 is TGTGCCAGCAGTCCTCAGGGGGTGGGAGACATTCAGTACTTC.